This passage covers 29 T cell receptor beta chains from one sample sequenced in a study of T-cell memory formation after mild COVID-19. MiXCR was run by TCRdb on the 5' RACE reads, yielding one entry per CDR3 protein. The profile shows about 150,000 distinct CDR3 sequences, 10% to 15% of them singletons. The sequenced sample consisted of PBMCs or a T cell subset sorted from them (not recorded which). The receptors originated from a man aged 18 to 35 who had mild COVID-19 (a few samples of this study predate the infection). Cell type and time point are not known.

This clonotype was seen a handful of times. The chain joins TRBV24-1 to TRBJ2-1, with TRBD2 identical over 10 bases. With V trimmed by 4 bases and J by 14 bases, 4 bases remained unmatched. Germline CDR1 is KGHDR and CDR2 is SFDVKD. CDR3 length: 12 amino acids. CDR3 DNA: TGTGCCACCAGTGACCCCGGGACTAGCGAGTTCTTC. It translates to CATSDPGTSEFF.

V and J are TRBV6-2 or TRBV6-3 and TRBJ2-7; possibly TRBD2 for D (6 bases). Deletions cut 7 bases from V and 0 bases from J, with 19 bases between. CDR1 is MNHEY, CDR2 SVGEGT, per germline. There are 16 residues in the CDR3. The CDR3 reads CASNLMYGGASYEQYF. For the CDR3, the DNA is TGTGCCAGCAACTTGATGTACGGGGGAGCCTCCTACGAGCAGTACTTC.

J is TRBJ1-5 and V is TRBV2; tentative D call: TRBD1 (6 bases). This CDR3 contains 16 residues. The germline V gene encodes CDR1 SNHLY and CDR2 FYNNEI. V gave up 5 bases and J gave up 0 bases, with 14 bases separating them. The CDR3, as DNA: TGTGCCAGCAGTCGCCAAGGGGGGGCTAGCAATCAGCCCCAGCATTTT. This codes for CASSRQGGASNQPQHF.

This clonotype has more than one count but fewer than ten. This chain joins TRBV20-1 and TRBJ1-1; 10 nucleotides line up with TRBD1. The V segment lost 1 base and the J segment 1 base; nucleotides outside the gene matches: 18. There are 20 residues in the CDR3. Germline values: CDR1 DFQATT, CDR2 SNEGSKA (reference sequence). Written as DNA, the CDR3 is TGCAGTGCTAGAGCGGGACGATGGGTAGAGCGACAGGGGGCGAACACTGAAGCTTTCTTT. Residues: CSARAGRWVERQGANTEAFF.

The chain recombines TRBV19 with TRBJ1-6, with TRBD1 as a possible D gene (6 bases). The CDR3 has 15 amino acids. Per the germline V gene, CDR1 is LNHDA and CDR2 is SQIVND (reference sequence). V lost 6 bases and J lost 10, with 19 bases in between. DNA of the CDR3: TGTGCCAGTAGCCGACAGGCCGCCGGGGGATCACCCCTCCACTTT. Translation: CASSRQAAGGSPLHF.

The V and J genes are TRBV7-9 and TRBJ2-3; 7 bases line up with TRBD2. The CDR3 runs 15 residues. Germline lookup yields CDR1 SEHNR and CDR2 FQNEAQ (reference sequence). Losses at the gene ends were 8 bases for V and 2 bases for J; bases not matched to a gene: 10. CDR3 sequence reads: CASGNRDYLTDTQYF. The DNA of the CDR3 is TGTGCCAGCGGCAACCGGGACTACCTCACAGATACGCAGTATTTT.

This sequence joins TRBV6-6 and TRBJ1-6; 8 positions agree with TRBD1. The CDR3 length is 13 residues. Looked up from germline, CDR1 is MNHNY and CDR2 is SVGAGI (reference sequence). The junction had 5 bases not matched to a gene; V was cut back by 7 bases and J by 9 bases. CDR3 region: CASTGQGGSPLHF. The CDR3 nucleotides are TGTGCCAGCACCGGACAGGGAGGTTCACCCCTCCACTTT.

A few counts support this clonotype. The chain carries TRBV7-2 and TRBJ2-1; D call uncertain. Germline CDR1 is SGHTA and CDR2 is FQGNSA. V lost 2 bases and J 9 bases, leaving 23 bases between the germline ends. The CDR3 is 17 residues long. CDR3 nucleotide sequence: TGTGCCAGCAGCTTAAATAGAGGAGTGGCCACCCTCGGTGAGCAGTTCTTC. It encodes CASSLNRGVATLGEQFF. The whole variable domain, filled in from reference TRBV7-2 and TRBJ2-1, reads GAGVSQSPSNKVTEKGKDVELRCDPISGHTALYWYRQSLGQGLEFLIYFQGNSAPDKSGLPSDRFSAERTGGSVSTLTIQRTQQEDSAVYLCASSLNRGVATLGEQFFGPGTRLTVL.

This clonotype has a handful of counts. DNA of the CDR3: TGTGCCAGCTCACCCCATCAACTGGGCCGAGGCACTGAAGCTTTCTTT. Amino acid sequence: CASSPHQLGRGTEAFF. V is TRBV18 and J is TRBJ1-1; D ambiguous. V gave up 3 bases and J gave up 4 bases, with 18 bases separating them. This CDR3 has 16 residues. The V gene's germline CDR1 is KGHSH and CDR2 LQKENI.

The chain has TRBV6-2 or TRBV6-3 and TRBJ1-6, with 8 bases lining up with TRBD1. The CDR3 is 14 amino acids. V lost 6 bases and J lost 7; bases outside the gene matches: 5. Germline V gene data show CDR1 as MNHEY and CDR2 as SVGEGT. The CDR3 protein is CASRKRTGNSPLHF. The DNA of the CDR3 is TGTGCCAGCAGGAAGAGGACAGGGAATTCACCCCTCCACTTT.

The chain carries TRBV14 and TRBJ1-2; D is unresolved. Trimming took 1 base from V and 7 from J, leaving 10 bases between them. The germline gives CDR1 SGHDN, CDR2 FVKESK. There are 13 residues in the CDR3. The CDR3 DNA reads as TGTGCCAGCAGCCAAGTGCCACAGCGTGGCTACACCTTC. Residues: CASSQVPQRGYTF.

This clonotype has at least ten counts. This chain joins TRBV7-2 and TRBJ2-3, with D perhaps matching TRBD1 or TRBD2 (5 bases each). Trimming removed 2 bases at V and 0 bases at J, with 15 bases between. Looked up from germline, CDR1 is SGHTA and CDR2 is FQGNSA. This CDR3 comprises 17 residues. The DNA of the CDR3 is TGTGCCAGCAGCTTATTGTCGGGGCAGTTGAGCACAGATACGCAGTATTTT. It specifies CASSLLSGQLSTDTQYF.

In its sample, this clonotype was seen a few times. The chain joins TRBV7-2 to TRBJ1-2, with D perhaps matching TRBD1 (5 bases). Trimming removed 0 bases at V and 5 bases at J, with 10 bases between. This CDR3 is 14 amino acids long. The V gene's germline CDR1 is SGHTA and CDR2 FQGNSA. The chain's CDR3 is CASSLAKGKYGYTF. CDR3 sequence (DNA): TGTGCCAGCAGCTTAGCGAAGGGGAAGTATGGCTACACCTTC. The whole variable domain, filled in from reference TRBV7-2 and TRBJ1-2, reads GAGVSQSPSNKVTEKGKDVELRCDPISGHTALYWYRQSLGQGLEFLIYFQGNSAPDKSGLPSDRFSAERTGGSVSTLTIQRTQQEDSAVYLCASSLAKGKYGYTFGSGTRLTVV.

The rearrangement links TRBV5-1 to TRBJ2-5; weak D call: TRBD1 (7 bases). This CDR3 is built from 13 residues. Trimming removed 4 bases from V and 5 bases from J, with 12 bases in between. The germline CDR1 and CDR2 sequences are SGHRS and YFSETQ. The CDR3 loop is CASSVPGGETQYF. The CDR3 bases are TGCGCCAGCAGCGTACCAGGGGGGGAGACCCAGTACTTC.

This clonotype has just a few counts. Since no conserved phenylalanine or tryptophan closes the CDR3, a read error is the likely cause. No DNA is shown, since the ends of the CDR3 on it are uncertain; the CDR3 is the one TCRdb lists. The genes are TRBV12-3 or TRBV12-4 and TRBJ2-5. Counting both end residues, the CDR3 totals 12 amino acids. CDR3 amino acids: CASSLGNSLKII.

The chain links TRBV7-3 to TRBJ2-1, with D possibly matching TRBD1 (5 bases). CDR1 is SGHTA, CDR2 FQGTGA, per germline. There are 17 residues in the CDR3. The V gene lost 3 bases and the J gene lost 10 bases, with 25 bases spanning the gap. As DNA, the CDR3 is TGTGCCAGCAGCTTGGCGTGGGGCGCCGGTACGGCAGCGGAGCAGTTCTTC. It translates to CASSLAWGAGTAAEQFF.

This sequence joins TRBV4-3 and TRBJ2-7; D gene uncertain. Germline V gives CDR1 LGHNA, CDR2 YSLEER. Trimming pared 1 base from V and 5 bases from J, leaving 3 bases between. This CDR3 has 11 residues. The CDR3 nucleotides read TGCGCCAGCAGCCAAGGGGACGAGCAGTACGTC. This gives the protein CASSQGDEQYV.

The chain joins TRBV7-9 to TRBJ2-2; the match to TRBD1 covers 7 bases. The germline CDR1 and CDR2 sequences are SEHNR and FQNEAQ (reference sequence). The CDR3 is 15 residues long. Unmatched junction bases numbered 3, after V lost 1 base and J lost 4 bases. Here the CDR3 reads CASSLGQGGTGELFF. CDR3 in DNA: TGTGCCAGCAGCTTAGGACAGGGCGGCACCGGGGAGCTGTTTTTT. Based on the CDR3 plus reference TRBV7-9 and TRBJ2-2, the full variable domain is DTGVSQNPRHKITKRGQNVTFRCDPISEHNRLYWYRQTLGQGPEFLTYFQNEAQLEKSRLLSDRFSAERPKGSFSTLEIQRTEQGDSAMYLCASSLGQGGTGELFFGEGSRLTVL.

This clonotype was detected only a few times. This sequence joins TRBV7-2 and TRBJ2-3, with a possible D match to TRBD2 (6 bases). Germline V gives CDR1 SGHTA, CDR2 FQGNSA. Trimming pared 3 bases from V and 5 bases from J, leaving 15 bases between. This CDR3 is built from 15 residues. The CDR3 here is CASSFSGSAGDTQYF. Here the CDR3 DNA reads TGTGCCAGCAGCTTTAGCGGTTCGGCGGGAGATACGCAGTATTTT.

The chain employs TRBV6-2 or TRBV6-3 and TRBJ2-3; D possibly corresponds to TRBD1 (6 bases). The germline CDR1 and CDR2 sequences are MNHEY and SVGEGT. V lost 10 bases and J 2 bases, leaving 16 bases between the germline ends. The CDR3 runs 14 residues. The CDR3 sequence: CATRTDFYTDTQYF. CDR3 nucleotide sequence: TGTGCCACCCGGACAGATTTTTACACAGATACGCAGTATTTT.

The CDR3 is CASSLGEAGANVLTF. The CDR3 DNA reads TGCGCCAGCAGCCTCGGGGAGGCTGGGGCCAACGTCCTGACTTTC. The chain couples TRBV4-3 to TRBJ2-6; maybe TRBD2 (6 bases). The CDR3 runs to 15 residues. The V gene's germline CDR1 is LGHNA and CDR2 YSLEER. Trimming took off 4 bases at V and 2 bases at J, with 9 bases between the two ends.

The chain is built from TRBV5-1 and TRBJ2-7; D is ambiguous. V was cut by 1 base and J by 6 bases, with 8 bases left in between. The CDR3 is 12 residues long. CDR1 is SGHRS, CDR2 YFSETQ, per germline. The CDR3 loop is CASSLTPSEQYF. For the CDR3, the DNA is TGCGCCAGCAGCTTGACCCCTTCCGAGCAGTACTTC. Using reference TRBV5-1 and TRBJ2-7 for the parts outside the CDR3, the full variable domain is KAGVTQTPRYLIKTRGQQVTLSCSPISGHRSVSWYQQTPGQGLQFLFEYFSETQRNKGNFPGRFSGRQFSNSRSEMNVSTLELGDSALYLCASSLTPSEQYFGPGTRLTVT.

This clonotype appeared a few times. The CDR3 region has the DNA TGTGCCATCACTACAGGGTATAATGGCTACACCTTC. It yields the protein CAITTGYNGYTF. This chain uses TRBV10-3 with TRBJ1-2; D possibly corresponds to TRBD1 (6 bases). Trimming cost V 7 bases and J 6 bases, with 12 bases left between them. This CDR3 spans 12 amino acids. Germline loops: CDR1 ENHRY, CDR2 SYGVKD.

The V gene is TRBV20-1, the J gene TRBJ1-5; 8 positions agree with TRBD1. Germline V gene sequence: CDR1 DFQATT, CDR2 SNEGSKA (reference sequence). This CDR3 region has 14 residues. V gave up 6 bases and J gave up 0 bases; unmatched junction bases: 4. CDR3 sequence reads: CSAPGQDSNQPQHF. In DNA, the CDR3 is TGCAGTGCCCCGGGACAGGATAGCAATCAGCCCCAGCATTTT.

This clonotype was recorded a few times. The rearrangement joins TRBV24-1 to TRBJ1-1; tentatively, D is TRBD1 (5 bases). V lost 2 bases, J lost 1 base, and 10 bases lay in between. Looked up from germline, CDR1 is KGHDR and CDR2 is SFDVKD. The CDR3 sequence is 15 residues long. This chain's CDR3 is CATSDSARGNTEAFF. CDR3 nucleotides: TGTGCCACCAGTGATTCTGCGAGGGGGAACACTGAAGCTTTCTTT.

The chain links TRBV7-2 to TRBJ1-2; TRBD1 matches 7 bases. CDR3 size: 15 residues. V lost 5 bases, J lost 1 base, and 7 bases stayed unmatched. Germline CDR1 reads SGHTA; CDR2 reads FQGNSA. CDR3 bases: TGTGCCAGCAGCCCGCGGGACAGCCGTAACTATGGCTACACCTTC. Amino acid sequence: CASSPRDSRNYGYTF.

CDR3 nucleotides: TGTGCCAGCAGTCCTCGACAGGGGTCGGTCTATGGCTACACCTTC. As protein: CASSPRQGSVYGYTF. The chain combines TRBV27 with TRBJ1-2, with TRBD1 identical over 8 bases. CDR3 length equals 15 residues. Germline V lookup: CDR1 MNHEY, CDR2 SMNVEV (reference sequence). The V gene end was trimmed by 5 bases and the J gene end by 4 bases; junction bases not matched to a gene: 9.

The chain recombines TRBV6-6 with TRBJ2-6; 7 bases map to TRBD1. The ends lost 0 bases at V and 4 bases at J; junction bases unmatched: 3. This CDR3 spans 16 amino acids. Germline V gives CDR1 MNHNY, CDR2 SVGAGI (reference sequence). As DNA, the CDR3 is TGTGCCAGCAGTTACTCAGGGGGCTCGGGGGCCAACGTCCTGACTTTC. Encoded protein: CASSYSGGSGANVLTF.

This clonotype came up a few times. V is TRBV7-9 and J is TRBJ2-6; D ambiguous. Looked up from germline, CDR1 is SEHNR and CDR2 is FQNEAQ (reference sequence). Trimming removed 2 bases at V and 4 bases at J, with 6 bases between. The CDR3 is made up of 14 amino acids. The CDR3 reads CASSLRRGANVLTF. CDR3 bases: TGTGCCAGCAGCTTACGGCGAGGGGCCAACGTCCTGACTTTC.